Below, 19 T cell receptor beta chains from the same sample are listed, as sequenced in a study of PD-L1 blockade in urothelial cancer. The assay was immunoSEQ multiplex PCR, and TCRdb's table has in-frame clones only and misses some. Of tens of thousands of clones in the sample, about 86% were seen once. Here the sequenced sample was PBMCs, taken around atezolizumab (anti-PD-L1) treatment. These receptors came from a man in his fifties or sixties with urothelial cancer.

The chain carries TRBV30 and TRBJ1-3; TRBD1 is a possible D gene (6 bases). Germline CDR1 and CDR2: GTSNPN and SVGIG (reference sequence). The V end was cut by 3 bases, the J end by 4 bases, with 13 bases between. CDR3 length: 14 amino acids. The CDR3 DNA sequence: TGTGCCTGGAGACCTACAGGGAACGGAAACACCATATATTTT. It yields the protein CAWRPTGNGNTIYF. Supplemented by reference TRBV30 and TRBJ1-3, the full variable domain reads SQTIHQWPATLVQPVGSPLSLECTVEGTSNPNLYWYRQAAGRGLQLLFYSVGIGQISSEVPQNLSASRPQDRQFILSSKKLLLSDSGFYLCAWRPTGNGNTIYFGEGSWLTVV.

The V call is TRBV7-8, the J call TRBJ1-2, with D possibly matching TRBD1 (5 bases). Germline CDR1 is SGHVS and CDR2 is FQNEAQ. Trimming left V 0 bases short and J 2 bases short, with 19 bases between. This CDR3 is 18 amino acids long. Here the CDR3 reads CASSLAPGLRDPNYGYTF. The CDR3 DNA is TGTGCCAGCAGCTTAGCTCCGGGACTCCGGGATCCCAACTATGGCTACACCTTC.

The CDR3 reads CASSQPGHPSDEQYF. The CDR3 DNA follows: TGTGCCAGCAGCCAGCCGGGACACCCGTCCGACGAGCAGTACTTC. The rearrangement joins TRBV5-8 to TRBJ2-7, with D perhaps TRBD1 (6 bases). The CDR3 runs 15 residues. V was clipped by 4 bases and J by 5 bases, with 19 bases between them. From germline, CDR1 is SGHTS and CDR2 YDEGEE.

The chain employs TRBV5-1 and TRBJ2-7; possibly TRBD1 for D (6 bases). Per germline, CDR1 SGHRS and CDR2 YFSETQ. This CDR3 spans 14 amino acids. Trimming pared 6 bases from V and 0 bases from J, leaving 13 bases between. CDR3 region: CASTRKGDSYEQYF. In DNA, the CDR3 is TGCGCCAGCACCAGAAAGGGGGACTCCTACGAGCAGTACTTC. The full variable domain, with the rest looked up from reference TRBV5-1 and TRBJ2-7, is KAGVTQTPRYLIKTRGQQVTLSCSPISGHRSVSWYQQTPGQGLQFLFEYFSETQRNKGNFPGRFSGRQFSNSRSEMNVSTLELGDSALYLCASTRKGDSYEQYFGPGTRLTVT.

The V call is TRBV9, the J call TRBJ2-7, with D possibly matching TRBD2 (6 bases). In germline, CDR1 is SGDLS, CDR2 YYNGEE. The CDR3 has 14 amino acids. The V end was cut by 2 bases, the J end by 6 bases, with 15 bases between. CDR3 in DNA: TGTGCCAGCAGCGTCGGCTACCAGGGAGGCGAGCAGTACTTC. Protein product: CASSVGYQGGEQYF. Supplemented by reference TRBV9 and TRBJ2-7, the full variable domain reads DSGVTQTPKHLITATGQRVTLRCSPRSGDLSVYWYQQSLDQGLQFLIQYYNGEERAKGNILERFSAQQFPDLHSELNLSSLELGDSALYFCASSVGYQGGEQYFGPGTRLTVT.

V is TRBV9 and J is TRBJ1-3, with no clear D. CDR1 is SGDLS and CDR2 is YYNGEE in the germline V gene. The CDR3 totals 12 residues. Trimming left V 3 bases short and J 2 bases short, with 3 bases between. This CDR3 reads CASSAAGNTIYF. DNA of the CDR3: TGTGCCAGCAGCGCTGCTGGAAACACCATATATTTT.

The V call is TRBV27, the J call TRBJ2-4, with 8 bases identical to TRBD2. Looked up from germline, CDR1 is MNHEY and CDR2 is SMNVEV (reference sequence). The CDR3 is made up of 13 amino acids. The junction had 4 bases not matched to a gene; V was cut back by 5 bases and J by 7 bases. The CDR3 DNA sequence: TGTGCCAGCAGTCAAACTAGCGGTAACATTCAGTACTTC. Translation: CASSQTSGNIQYF.

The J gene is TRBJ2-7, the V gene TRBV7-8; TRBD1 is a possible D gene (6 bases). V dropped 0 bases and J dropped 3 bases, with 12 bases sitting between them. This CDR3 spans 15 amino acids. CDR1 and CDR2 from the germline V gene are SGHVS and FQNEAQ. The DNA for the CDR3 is TGTGCCAGCAGCTTAGCGCCAGGGGATCTCTACGAGCAGTACTTC. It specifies CASSLAPGDLYEQYF.

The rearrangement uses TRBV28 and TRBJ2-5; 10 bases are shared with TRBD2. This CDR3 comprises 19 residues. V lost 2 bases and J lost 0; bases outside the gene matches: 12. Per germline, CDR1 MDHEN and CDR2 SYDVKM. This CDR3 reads CASSLEGRLAGAYQETQYF. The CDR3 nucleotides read TGTGCCAGCAGTTTAGAGGGTCGGCTAGCGGGAGCCTACCAAGAGACCCAGTACTTC.

The CDR3 loop is CASSPYRGERTEAFF. The CDR3 nucleotides are TGTGCCAGCAGCCCCTACAGGGGGGAACGCACTGAAGCTTTCTTT. The chain employs TRBV9 and TRBJ1-1, with TRBD1 matching over 8 bases. Germline lookup yields CDR1 SGDLS and CDR2 YYNGEE. V dropped 4 bases and J dropped 4; count of bases not matched to a gene: 9. The CDR3 length is 15 residues.

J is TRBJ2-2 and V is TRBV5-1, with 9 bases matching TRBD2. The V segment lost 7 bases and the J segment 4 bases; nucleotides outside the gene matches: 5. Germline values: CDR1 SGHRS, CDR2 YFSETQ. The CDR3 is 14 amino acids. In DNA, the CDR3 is TGCGCCAGCGGGCTAGCGGGAATCACCGGGGAGCTGTTTTTT. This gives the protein CASGLAGITGELFF. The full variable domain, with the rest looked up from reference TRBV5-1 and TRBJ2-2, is KAGVTQTPRYLIKTRGQQVTLSCSPISGHRSVSWYQQTPGQGLQFLFEYFSETQRNKGNFPGRFSGRQFSNSRSEMNVSTLELGDSALYLCASGLAGITGELFFGEGSRLTVL.

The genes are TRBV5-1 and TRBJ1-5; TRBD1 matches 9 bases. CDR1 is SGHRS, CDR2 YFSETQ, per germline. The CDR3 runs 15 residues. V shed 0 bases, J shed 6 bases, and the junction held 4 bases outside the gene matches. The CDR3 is CASSLAGDRAQPQHF. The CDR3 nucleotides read TGCGCCAGCAGCTTGGCAGGGGACAGGGCTCAGCCCCAGCATTTT.

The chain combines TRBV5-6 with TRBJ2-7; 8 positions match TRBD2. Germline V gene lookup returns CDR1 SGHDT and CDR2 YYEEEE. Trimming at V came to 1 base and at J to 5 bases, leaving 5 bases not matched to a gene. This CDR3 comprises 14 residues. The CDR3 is CASSLLGLAHEQYF. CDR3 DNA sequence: TGTGCCAGCAGCTTGCTCGGACTAGCCCACGAGCAGTACTTC.

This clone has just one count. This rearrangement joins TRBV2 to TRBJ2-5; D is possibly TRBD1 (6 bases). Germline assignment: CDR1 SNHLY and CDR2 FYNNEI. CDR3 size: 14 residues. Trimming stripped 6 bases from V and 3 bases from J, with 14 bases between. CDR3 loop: CASSPLRGKETQYF. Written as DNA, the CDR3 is TGTGCCAGCAGCCCTCTCAGGGGAAAAGAGACCCAGTACTTC.

CDR3 protein: CANLGQEKTEAFF. The DNA for the CDR3 is TGTGCCAACCTGGGACAGGAGAAAACTGAAGCTTTCTTT. The chain joins TRBV2 to TRBJ1-1; 8 bases agree with TRBD1. The CDR3 covers 13 residues. The germline V gene encodes CDR1 SNHLY and CDR2 FYNNEI. V gave up 10 bases and J gave up 5 bases; unmatched junction bases: 9.

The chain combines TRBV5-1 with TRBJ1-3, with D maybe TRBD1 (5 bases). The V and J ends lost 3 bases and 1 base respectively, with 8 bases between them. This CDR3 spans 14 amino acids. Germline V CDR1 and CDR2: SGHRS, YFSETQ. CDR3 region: CASSSGISGNTIYF. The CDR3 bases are TGCGCCAGCAGCTCAGGGATTTCTGGAAACACCATATATTTT.

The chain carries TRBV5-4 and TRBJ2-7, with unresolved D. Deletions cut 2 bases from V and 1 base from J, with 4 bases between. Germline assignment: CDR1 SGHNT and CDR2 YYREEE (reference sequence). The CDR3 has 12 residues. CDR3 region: CASSFESYEQYF. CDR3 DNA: TGTGCCAGCAGCTTCGAGTCCTACGAGCAGTACTTC.

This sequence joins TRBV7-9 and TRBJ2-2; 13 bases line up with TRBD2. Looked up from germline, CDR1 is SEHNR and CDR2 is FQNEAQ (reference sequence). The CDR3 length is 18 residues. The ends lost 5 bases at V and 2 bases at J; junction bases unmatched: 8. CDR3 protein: CASSERTSGSLNTGELFF. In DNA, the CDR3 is TGTGCCAGCAGCGAAAGGACTAGCGGGAGTCTTAACACCGGGGAGCTGTTTTTT.

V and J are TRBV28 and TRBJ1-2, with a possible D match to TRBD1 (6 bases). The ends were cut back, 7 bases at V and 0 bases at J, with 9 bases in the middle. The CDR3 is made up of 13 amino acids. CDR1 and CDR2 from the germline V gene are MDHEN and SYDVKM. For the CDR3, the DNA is TGTGCCAGCAACTACAGGGCTAACTATGGCTACACCTTC. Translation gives CASNYRANYGYTF.